One and the same sample provided the 6 T cell receptor beta chains below, sequenced in a study of cytomegalovirus exposure and HLA in healthy donors. The method was immunoSEQ multiplex PCR; TCRdb's version includes in-frame clones alone and lacks a portion of them. In the table there are roughly 180,000 clones, roughly 86% of which are singletons. The sequencing input was PBMCs. These receptors were taken from a man aged 25-40 years in good health and CMV-seropositive.

This clone has just one count. The rearrangement links TRBV27 to TRBJ1-2, with D uncertain. CDR1 is MNHEY, CDR2 SMNVEV, per germline (reference sequence). The germline V and J ends were trimmed by 8 bases and 4 bases, with 20 bases remaining between them. The CDR3 spans 15 residues. CDR3 bases: TGTGCCAGCCGAGACACAGCATCGCGGAGCTATGGCTACACCTTC. Its protein product is CASRDTASRSYGYTF.

J is TRBJ2-7 and V is TRBV5-4; TRBD1 might be the D (5 bases). The CDR3 consists of 14 residues. Germline CDR1 reads SGHNT; CDR2 reads YYREEE (reference sequence). Trimming took 3 bases from V and 5 from J, leaving 15 bases between them. The CDR3 nucleotides are TGTGCCAGCAGCTCTCAGGGCTCCGCCGACGAGCAGTACTTC. Its translation is CASSSQGSADEQYF.

V usage is TRBV7-2 and J usage is TRBJ1-3, with unresolved D. Trimming removed 4 bases from V and 0 bases from J, with 13 bases in between. CDR3 length: 16 amino acids. Looked up from germline, CDR1 is SGHTA and CDR2 is FQGNSA. As DNA, the CDR3 is TGTGCCAGCAGCTCCCGAGGAGGGAACTCTGGAAACACCATATATTTT. Translating gives CASSSRGGNSGNTIYF.

This chain links TRBV4-1 with TRBJ1-2, with 8 positions matching TRBD1. Per the germline V gene, CDR1 is MGHRA and CDR2 is YSYEKL. The length of the CDR3 is 12 residues. The J segment lost 6 bases and the V segment lost 4 bases, leaving 1 base of the junction unmatched. The CDR3, as DNA: TGCGCCAGCAGCCGGACAGGGAATGGCTACACCTTC. Encoded protein: CASSRTGNGYTF.

The chain carries TRBV5-1 and TRBJ1-4; unclear D gene. Germline V gene sequence: CDR1 SGHRS, CDR2 YFSETQ. V dropped 0 bases and J dropped 5 bases, with 8 bases sitting between them. This CDR3 has 14 amino acids. For the CDR3, the DNA is TGCGCCAGCAGCTTGGGCGGGGTAAATGAAAAACTGTTTTTT. It yields the protein CASSLGGVNEKLFF. Supplemented by reference TRBV5-1 and TRBJ1-4, the full variable domain reads KAGVTQTPRYLIKTRGQQVTLSCSPISGHRSVSWYQQTPGQGLQFLFEYFSETQRNKGNFPGRFSGRQFSNSRSEMNVSTLELGDSALYLCASSLGGVNEKLFFGSGTQLSVL.

The chain links TRBV5-4 to TRBJ1-1, with D tentatively TRBD1 (5 bases). The germline V and J ends were trimmed by 1 base and 4 bases, with 14 bases remaining between them. This CDR3 spans 15 amino acids. Germline loops: CDR1 SGHNT, CDR2 YYREEE (reference sequence). Written as DNA, the CDR3 is TGTGCCAGCAGCTTGTCCCCGTTGGGGGGCACTGAAGCTTTCTTT. As protein: CASSLSPLGGTEAFF. The variable domain in full, with the rest retrieved from reference TRBV5-4 and TRBJ1-1, is ETGVTQSPTHLIKTRGQQVTLRCSSQSGHNTVSWYQQALGQGPQFIFQYYREEENGRGNFPPRFSGLQFPNYSSELNVNALELDDSALYLCASSLSPLGGTEAFFGQGTRLTVV.